This TCR beta chain appears in the sequencing data of a study of blood T cells in healthy people across ages. Through a sample-barcoded 5' primer and a J-beta primer mix, a second PCR was run for about 7 to 12 cycles. TCRdb reprocessed the 5' RACE reads via MiXCR and lists one record per CDR3 protein. The sample consists of roughly 1.5 million distinct CDR3 sequences, under 55% of them appearing once. The CDR3 is made up of 15 amino acids. Germline V lookup: CDR1 SGHVS, CDR2 FNYEAQ. Only a few counts were recorded for this clonotype. Sequencing was carried out using blood. The sequence derives from a woman younger than 35 in good health. This chain connects TRBV7-6 to TRBJ2-1; D is perhaps TRBD2 (6 bases). The DNA end is a closer match to TRBJ2-7, so the J assignment may be wrong. This CDR3 reads CASSFEGGSYNEQYF. The CDR3 coding sequence is TGTGCCAGCAGCTTTGAGGGAGGCTCCTACAATGAGCAGTACTTC.